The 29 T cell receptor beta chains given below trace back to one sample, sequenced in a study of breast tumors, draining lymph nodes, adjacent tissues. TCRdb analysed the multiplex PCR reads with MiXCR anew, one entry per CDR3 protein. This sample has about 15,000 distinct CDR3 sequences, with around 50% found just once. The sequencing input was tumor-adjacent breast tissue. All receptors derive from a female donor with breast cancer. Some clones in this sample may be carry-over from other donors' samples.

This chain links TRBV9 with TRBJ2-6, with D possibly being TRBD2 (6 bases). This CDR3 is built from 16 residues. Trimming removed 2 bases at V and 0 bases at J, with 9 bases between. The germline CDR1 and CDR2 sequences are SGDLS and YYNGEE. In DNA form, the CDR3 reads TGTGCCAGCAGCGTTTATAGCGGCTCTGGGGCCAACGTCCTGACTTTC. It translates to CASSVYSGSGANVLTF.

The CDR3 protein is CASSIPVSSTNQPQHF. The CDR3, as DNA: TGTGCCAGTAGTATTCCCGTCTCCTCAACGAATCAGCCCCAGCATTTT. The rearrangement joins TRBV19 to TRBJ1-5, with no clear D. V was clipped by 3 bases and J by 4 bases, with 16 bases between them. CDR3 length: 16 residues. The germline CDR1 and CDR2 sequences are LNHDA and SQIVND (reference sequence).

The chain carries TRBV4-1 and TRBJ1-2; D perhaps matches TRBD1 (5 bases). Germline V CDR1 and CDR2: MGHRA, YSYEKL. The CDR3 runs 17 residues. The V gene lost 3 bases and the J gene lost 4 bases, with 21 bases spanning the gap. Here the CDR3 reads CASSHPTGTGLRYGYTF. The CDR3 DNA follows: TGCGCCAGCAGCCACCCAACCGGGACGGGACTTCGCTATGGCTACACCTTC.

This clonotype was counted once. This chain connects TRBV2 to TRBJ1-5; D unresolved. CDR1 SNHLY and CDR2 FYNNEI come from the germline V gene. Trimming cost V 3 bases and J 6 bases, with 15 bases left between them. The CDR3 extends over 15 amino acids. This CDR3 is CASSEVASAIQPQHF. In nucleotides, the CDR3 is TGTGCCAGCAGTGAGGTCGCCAGCGCGATTCAGCCCCAGCATTTT.

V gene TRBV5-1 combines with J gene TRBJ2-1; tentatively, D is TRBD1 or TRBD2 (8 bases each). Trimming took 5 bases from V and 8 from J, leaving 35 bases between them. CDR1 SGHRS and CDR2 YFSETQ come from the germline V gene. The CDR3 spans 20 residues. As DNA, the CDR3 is TGCGCCAGCAGTGAGCCGGGACAGGCTTCCTCCTTCGGGAGGGTGGATGAGCAGTTCTTC. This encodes CASSEPGQASSFGRVDEQFF.

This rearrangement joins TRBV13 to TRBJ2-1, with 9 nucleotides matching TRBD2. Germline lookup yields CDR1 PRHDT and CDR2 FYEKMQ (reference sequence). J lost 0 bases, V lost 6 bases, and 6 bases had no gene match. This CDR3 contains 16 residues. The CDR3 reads CASRETSGSSYNEQFF. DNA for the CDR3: TGTGCCAGCAGAGAGACTAGCGGAAGCTCCTACAATGAGCAGTTCTTC.

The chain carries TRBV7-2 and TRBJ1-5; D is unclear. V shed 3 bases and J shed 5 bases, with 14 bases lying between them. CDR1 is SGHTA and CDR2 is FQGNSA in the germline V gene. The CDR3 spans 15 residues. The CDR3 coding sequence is TGTGCCAGCAGCTTGGTCCGGGGTGAGGATCAGCCCCAGCATTTT. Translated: CASSLVRGEDQPQHF.

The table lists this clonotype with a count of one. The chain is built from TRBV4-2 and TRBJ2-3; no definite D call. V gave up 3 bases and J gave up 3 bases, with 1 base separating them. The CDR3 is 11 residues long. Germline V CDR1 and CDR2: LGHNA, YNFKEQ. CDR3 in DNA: TGTGCCAGCAGCCAGACAGATACGCAGTATTTT. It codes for CASSQTDTQYF.

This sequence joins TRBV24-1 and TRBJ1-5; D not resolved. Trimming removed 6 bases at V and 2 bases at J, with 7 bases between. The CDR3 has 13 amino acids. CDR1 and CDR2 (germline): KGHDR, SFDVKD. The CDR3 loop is CATSRQRNQPQHF. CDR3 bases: TGTGCCACCAGTCGCCAGCGCAATCAGCCCCAGCATTTT.

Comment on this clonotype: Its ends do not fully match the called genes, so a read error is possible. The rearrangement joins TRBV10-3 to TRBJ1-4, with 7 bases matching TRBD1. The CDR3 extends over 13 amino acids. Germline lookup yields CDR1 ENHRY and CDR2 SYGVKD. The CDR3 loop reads CAIGAGGGERLFF. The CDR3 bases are TGTGCCATCGGGGCAGGGGGAGGTGAAAGACTGTTTTTT.

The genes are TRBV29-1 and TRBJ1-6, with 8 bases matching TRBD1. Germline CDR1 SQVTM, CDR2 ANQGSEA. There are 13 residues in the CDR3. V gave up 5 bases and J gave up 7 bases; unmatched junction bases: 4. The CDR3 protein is CSVRQGLNSPLHF. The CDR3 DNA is TGCAGCGTTCGACAGGGGTTGAATTCACCCCTCCACTTT.

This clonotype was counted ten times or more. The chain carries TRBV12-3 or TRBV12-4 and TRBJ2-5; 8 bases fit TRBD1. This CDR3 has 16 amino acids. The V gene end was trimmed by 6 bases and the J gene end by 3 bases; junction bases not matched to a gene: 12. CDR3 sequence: CASRPRGLRTKETQYF. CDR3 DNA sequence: TGTGCCAGCAGGCCCAGGGGGCTGAGGACCAAAGAGACCCAGTACTTC.

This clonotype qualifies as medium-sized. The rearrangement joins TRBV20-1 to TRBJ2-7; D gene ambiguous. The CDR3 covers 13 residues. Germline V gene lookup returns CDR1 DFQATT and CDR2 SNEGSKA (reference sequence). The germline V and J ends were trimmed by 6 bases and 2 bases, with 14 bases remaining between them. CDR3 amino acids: CSASKAYPYEQYF. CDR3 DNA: TGCAGTGCCTCCAAAGCGTACCCCTACGAGCAGTACTTC.

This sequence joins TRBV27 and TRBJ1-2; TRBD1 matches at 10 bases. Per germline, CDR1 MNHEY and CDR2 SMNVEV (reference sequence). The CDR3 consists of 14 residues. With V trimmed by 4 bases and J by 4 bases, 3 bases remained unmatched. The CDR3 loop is CASSSGTGVYGYTF. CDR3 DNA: TGTGCCAGCAGTTCCGGGACAGGGGTCTATGGCTACACCTTC.

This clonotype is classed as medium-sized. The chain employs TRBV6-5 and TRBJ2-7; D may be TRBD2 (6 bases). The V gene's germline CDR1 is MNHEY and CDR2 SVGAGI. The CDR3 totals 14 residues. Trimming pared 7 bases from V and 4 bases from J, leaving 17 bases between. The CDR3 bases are TGTGCCAGCACTCACCGCCGGGGGTTGTACGAGCAGTACTTC. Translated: CASTHRRGLYEQYF.

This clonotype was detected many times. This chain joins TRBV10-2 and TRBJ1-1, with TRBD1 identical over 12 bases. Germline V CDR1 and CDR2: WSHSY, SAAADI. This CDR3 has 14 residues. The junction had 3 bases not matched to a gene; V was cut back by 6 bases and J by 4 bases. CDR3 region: CASRGTGGGTEAFF. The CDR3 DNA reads TGCGCCAGCAGAGGGACAGGGGGCGGCACTGAAGCTTTCTTT.

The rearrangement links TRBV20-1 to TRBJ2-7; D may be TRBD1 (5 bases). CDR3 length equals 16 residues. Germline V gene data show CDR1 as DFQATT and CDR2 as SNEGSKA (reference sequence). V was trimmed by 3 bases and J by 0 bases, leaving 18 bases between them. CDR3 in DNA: TGCAGTGCTAGCGGCCTTTTGACAGTGAGCTCCTACGAGCAGTACTTC. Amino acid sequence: CSASGLLTVSSYEQYF.

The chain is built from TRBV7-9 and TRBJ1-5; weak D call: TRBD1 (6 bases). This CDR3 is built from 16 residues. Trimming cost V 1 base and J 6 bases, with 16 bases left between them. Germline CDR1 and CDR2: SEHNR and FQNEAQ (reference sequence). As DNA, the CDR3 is TGTGCCAGCAGCTTAGTTGGCGGGGGCAAGGTTCAGCCCCAGCATTTT. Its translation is CASSLVGGGKVQPQHF.

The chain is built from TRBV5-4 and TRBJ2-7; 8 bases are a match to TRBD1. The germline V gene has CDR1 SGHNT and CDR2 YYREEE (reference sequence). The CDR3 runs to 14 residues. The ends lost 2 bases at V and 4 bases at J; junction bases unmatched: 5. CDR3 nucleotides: TGTGCCAGCAGCTTCCAGGGGGCGGGATACGAGCAGTACTTC. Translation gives CASSFQGAGYEQYF. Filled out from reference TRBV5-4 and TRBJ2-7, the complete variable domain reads ETGVTQSPTHLIKTRGQQVTLRCSSQSGHNTVSWYQQALGQGPQFIFQYYREEENGRGNFPPRFSGLQFPNYSSELNVNALELDDSALYLCASSFQGAGYEQYFGPGTRLTVT.

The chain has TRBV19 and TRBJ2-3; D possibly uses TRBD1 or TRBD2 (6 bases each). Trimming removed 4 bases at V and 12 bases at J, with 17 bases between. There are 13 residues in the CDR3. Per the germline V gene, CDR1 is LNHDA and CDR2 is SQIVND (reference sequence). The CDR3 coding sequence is TGTGCCAGTAGTAGGGTGGGGGGCAGTACACAGTATTTT. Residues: CASSRVGGSTQYF.

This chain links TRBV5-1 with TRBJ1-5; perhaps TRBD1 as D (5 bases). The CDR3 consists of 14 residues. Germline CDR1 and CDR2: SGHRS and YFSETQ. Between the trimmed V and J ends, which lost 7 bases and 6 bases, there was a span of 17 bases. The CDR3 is CASSAGLGSQPQHF. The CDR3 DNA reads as TGCGCCAGCTCAGCAGGGTTGGGGAGTCAGCCCCAGCATTTT.

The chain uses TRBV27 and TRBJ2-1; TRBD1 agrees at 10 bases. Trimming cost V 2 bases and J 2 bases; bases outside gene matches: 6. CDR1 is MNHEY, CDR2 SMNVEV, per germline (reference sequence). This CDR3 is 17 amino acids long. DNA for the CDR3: TGTGCCAGCAGTTTAACGGGGACAGGGGTAGCCTACAATGAGCAGTTCTTC. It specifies CASSLTGTGVAYNEQFF.

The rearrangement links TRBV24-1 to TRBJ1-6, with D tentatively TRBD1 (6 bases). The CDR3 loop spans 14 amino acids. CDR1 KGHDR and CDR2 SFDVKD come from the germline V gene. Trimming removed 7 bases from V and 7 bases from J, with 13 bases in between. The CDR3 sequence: CATSGGEPNSPLHF. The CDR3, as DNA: TGTGCCACCAGCGGGGGCGAACCAAATTCACCCCTCCACTTT.

The CDR3 DNA is TGCAGCCCAGCAGGGGTACCCGAGCAGTACTTC. Encoded protein: CSPAGVPEQYF. The rearrangement uses TRBV20-1 and TRBJ2-7; weak D call: TRBD1 (6 bases). Germline CDR1 DFQATT, CDR2 SNEGSKA (reference sequence). The CDR3 consists of 11 residues.

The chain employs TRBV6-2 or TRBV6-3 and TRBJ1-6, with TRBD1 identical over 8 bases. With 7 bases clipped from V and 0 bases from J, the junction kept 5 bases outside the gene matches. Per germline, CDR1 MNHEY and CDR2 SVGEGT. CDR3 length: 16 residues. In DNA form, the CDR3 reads TGTGCCAGCAAGCCAGGGGGCAGCTCCTATAATTCACCCCTCCACTTT. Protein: CASKPGGSSYNSPLHF.

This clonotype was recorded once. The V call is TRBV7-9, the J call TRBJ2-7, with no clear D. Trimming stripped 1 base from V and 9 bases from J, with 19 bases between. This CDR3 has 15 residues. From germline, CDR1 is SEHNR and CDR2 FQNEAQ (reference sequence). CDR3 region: CASSLGSLGDQPQYF. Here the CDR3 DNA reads TGTGCCAGCAGCTTAGGTAGCCTAGGTGATCAGCCGCAGTACTTC.

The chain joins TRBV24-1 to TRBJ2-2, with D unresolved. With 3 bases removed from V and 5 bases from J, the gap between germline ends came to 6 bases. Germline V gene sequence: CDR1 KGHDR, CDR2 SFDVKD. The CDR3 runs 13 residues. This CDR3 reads CATSDRATGELFF. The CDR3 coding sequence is TGTGCCACCAGTGATCGAGCGACCGGGGAGCTGTTTTTT.

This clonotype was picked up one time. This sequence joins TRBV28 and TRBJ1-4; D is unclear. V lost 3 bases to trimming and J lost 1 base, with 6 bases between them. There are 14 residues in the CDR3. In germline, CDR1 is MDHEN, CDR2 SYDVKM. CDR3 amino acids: CASSLDGTNEKLFF. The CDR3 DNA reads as TGTGCCAGCAGTTTGGACGGAACTAATGAAAAACTGTTTTTT.

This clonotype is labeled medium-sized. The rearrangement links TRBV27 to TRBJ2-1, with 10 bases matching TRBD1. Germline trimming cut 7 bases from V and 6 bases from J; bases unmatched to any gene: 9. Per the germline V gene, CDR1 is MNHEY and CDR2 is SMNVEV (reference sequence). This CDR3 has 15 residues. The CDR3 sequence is CASNPGTGVSNEQFF. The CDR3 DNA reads TGTGCCAGCAATCCCGGGACAGGGGTCTCCAATGAGCAGTTCTTC.